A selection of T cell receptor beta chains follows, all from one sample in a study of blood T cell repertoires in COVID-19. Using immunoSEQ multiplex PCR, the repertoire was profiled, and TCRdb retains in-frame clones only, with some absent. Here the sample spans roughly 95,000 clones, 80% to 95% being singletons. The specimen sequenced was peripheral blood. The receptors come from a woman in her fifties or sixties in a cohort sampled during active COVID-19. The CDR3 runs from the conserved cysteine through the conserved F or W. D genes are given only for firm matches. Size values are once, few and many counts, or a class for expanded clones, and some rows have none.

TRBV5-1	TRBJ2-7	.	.	CASSLGPAGPTYEQYF	TGCGCCAGCAGCTTGGGGCCGGCGGGACCAACCTACGAGCAGTACTTC
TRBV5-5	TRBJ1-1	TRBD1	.	CASNPLAGTANTEAFF	TGTGCCAGCAACCCATTAGCGGGGACAGCGAACACTGAAGCTTTCTTT
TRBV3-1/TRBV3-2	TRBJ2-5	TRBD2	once	CASSHIGGAQYF	TGTGCCAGCAGCCACATCGGGGGGGCCCAGTACTTC
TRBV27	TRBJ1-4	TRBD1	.	CASKTGGENEKLFF	TGTGCCAGCAAAACAGGGGGGGAGAATGAAAAACTGTTTTTT
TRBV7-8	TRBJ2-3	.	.	CASSFRASDTQYF	TGTGCCAGCAGCTTCCGAGCTTCAGATACGCAGTATTTT
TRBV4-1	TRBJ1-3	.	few	CASSQRSLSGNTIYF	TGCGCCAGCAGCCAACGTTCACTCTCTGGAAACACCATATATTTT
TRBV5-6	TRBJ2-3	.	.	CASSFRGAGTDTQYF	TGTGCCAGCAGCTTCAGGGGGGCAGGCACAGATACGCAGTATTTT
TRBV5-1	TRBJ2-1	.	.	CASSFTGVNNEQFF	TGCGCCAGCAGCTTCACGGGAGTGAACAATGAGCAGTTCTTC
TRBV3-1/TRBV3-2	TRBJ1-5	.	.	CASSQEGGQPQHF	TGTGCCAGCAGCCAAGAAGGGGGTCAGCCCCAGCATTTT
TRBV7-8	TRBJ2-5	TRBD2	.	CASSKPGGGPQETQYF	TGTGCCAGCAGCAAACCCGGGGGGGGCCCTCAAGAGACCCAGTACTTC
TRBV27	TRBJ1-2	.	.	CASSFLTGPGGYTF	TGTGCCAGCAGCTTCCTGACAGGTCCAGGTGGCTACACCTTC
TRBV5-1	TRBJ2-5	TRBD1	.	CASSSGQGQETQYF	TGCGCCAGCAGCTCGGGACAGGGGCAAGAGACCCAGTACTTC
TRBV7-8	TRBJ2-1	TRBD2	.	CASSSSGRSYNEQFF	TGTGCCAGCAGCTCTAGCGGTCGCTCCTACAATGAGCAGTTCTTC
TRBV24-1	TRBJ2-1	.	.	CAAGQSEGEQFF	TGTGCCGCCGGGCAGTCGGAGGGTGAGCAGTTCTTC
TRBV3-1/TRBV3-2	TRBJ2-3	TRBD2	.	CASSQRPGLAGGPFLARVTQYF	TGTGCCAGCAGCCAAAGACCCGGACTAGCGGGAGGGCCCTTTCTCGCTCGGGTTACGCAGTATTTT
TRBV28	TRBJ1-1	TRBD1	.	CASSPVNNDRAVGLHTEAFF	TGTGCCAGCAGCCCCGTAAATAATGACAGGGCGGTTGGATTGCACACTGAAGCTTTCTTT
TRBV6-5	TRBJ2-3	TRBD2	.	CASRGGDSLSDTQYF	TGTGCCAGTCGGGGGGGCGACAGTCTGTCAGATACGCAGTATTTT
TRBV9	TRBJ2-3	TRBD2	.	CASSVAGTSGSTDTQYF	TGTGCCAGCAGCGTTGCCGGGACTAGCGGGAGCACAGATACGCAGTATTTT
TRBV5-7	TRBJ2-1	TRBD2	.	CASSFRGAREAGGYNEQFF	TGTGCCAGCAGCTTCCGGGGGGCCCGGGAAGCGGGGGGGTACAATGAGCAGTTCTTC
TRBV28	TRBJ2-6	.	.	CASSLGAGRLGRANVLTF	TGTGCCAGCAGTCTCGGGGCGGGACGTCTAGGGAGGGCCAACGTCCTGACTTTC
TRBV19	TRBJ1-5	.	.	CASSIVRGNQGQPQHF	TGTGCCAGTAGTATAGTGCGGGGGAATCAGGGTCAGCCCCAGCATTTT
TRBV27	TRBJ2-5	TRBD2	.	CASSLYPSGSNQETQYF	TGTGCCAGCAGTTTATACCCTAGCGGATCAAATCAAGAGACCCAGTACTTC
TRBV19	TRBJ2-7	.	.	CASSAQGSPYEQYF	TGTGCCAGTAGTGCACAGGGCTCACCCTACGAGCAGTACTTC
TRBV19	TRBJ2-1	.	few	CASRRGGSTYNEQFF	TGTGCCAGTAGACGAGGAGGGAGCACCTACAATGAGCAGTTCTTC
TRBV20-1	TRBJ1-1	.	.	CSAGSATEAFF	TGCAGTGCTGGGAGTGCCACTGAAGCTTTCTTT
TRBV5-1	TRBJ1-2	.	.	CASSLDNPRVGYTF	TGCGCCAGCAGCTTGGACAACCCCAGGGTTGGCTACACCTTC
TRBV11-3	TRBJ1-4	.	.	CASSLGDTYPNEKLFF	TGTGCCAGCAGCTTAGGAGACACCTATCCTAATGAAAAACTGTTTTTT
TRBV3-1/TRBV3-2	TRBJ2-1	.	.	CASSGGTGNEQFF	TGTGCCAGCAGCGGAGGGACTGGCAATGAGCAGTTCTTC
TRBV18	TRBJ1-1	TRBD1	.	CASSHGQGHRSNTEAFF	TGTGCCAGCTCACATGGACAGGGCCATCGATCGAACACTGAAGCTTTCTTT